The T cell receptor beta chain under discussion was sequenced for a study of blood T cell repertoires in COVID-19. The CDR3 consists of 13 residues. Trimming stripped 11 bases from V and 1 base from J, with 13 bases between. The germline gives CDR1 SNHLY, CDR2 FYNNEI. A single count supports this clone. As processed by the authors: For nucleated cells, counts were estimated from reference gene primer amplification. Using immunoSEQ multiplex PCR, the repertoire was profiled, and TCRdb retains in-frame clones only, with some absent. V, J and clone size are those of that table, while D and trimming were read from the DNA. The data contain under 200,000 clones, approximately 84% of them singletons.

This clonotype originated in a woman between 50 and 59 years old with COVID-19, enrolled during active disease. The rearrangement joins TRBV2 to TRBJ2-3; D is unclear. Sequencing was done on a sample of peripheral blood. As DNA, the CDR3 is TGTGCCTCCGGGTGGATGCGCACAGATACGCAGTATTTT. It yields the protein CASGWMRTDTQYF.